A single sample is the source of the 10 T cell receptor beta chains below, sequenced in a study of early T cells in non-severe SARS-CoV-2 infection (dated by TCRdb to 2020 to 2022). Library creation used 5' RACE. Sequencer: NextSeq 500. The raw public reads went through TCRdb reprocessing: fastp at Q25, MiXCR clone calling, in-frame beta chains kept. Rows are unified per CDR3 protein, each entry keeping the most common DNA and genes. This sample gives just under 90,000 distinct CDR3 sequences in total; roughly an eighth of them show up just once. Around 7% of the sample rests with the top ten. Sequenced: whole blood. The receptors were sampled from an adult who was a healthcare worker with PCR-confirmed SARS-CoV-2 infection or an uninfected control (not recorded which).

This clonotype occurred many times. The chain carries TRBV20-1 and TRBJ2-3; 12 positions match TRBD2. CDR1 and CDR2 (germline): DFQATT, SNEGSKA (reference sequence). V trimming: 6 bases; J trimming: 3 bases; junction bases outside the gene matches: 4. The CDR3 totals 14 residues. CDR3 in amino acids: CSAPTSGSTDTQYF. In nucleotides, the CDR3 is TGCAGTGCCCCGACTAGCGGGAGTACAGATACGCAGTATTTT.

There are a few counts of this clonotype. This sequence joins TRBV3-1 and TRBJ2-5; weak D call: TRBD2 (5 bases). This CDR3 comprises 13 residues. V lost 0 bases and J lost 7, with 9 bases in between. CDR1 LGHDT and CDR2 YNNKEL come from the germline V gene (reference sequence). The CDR3 DNA reads TGTGCCAGCAGCCAAGACTCGGGGAGGACCCAGTACTTC. This encodes CASSQDSGRTQYF.

This clonotype occurred many times. This chain links TRBV5-4 with TRBJ2-3; D gene ambiguous. Trimming removed 1 base from V and 6 bases from J, with 9 bases in between. Germline CDR1 reads SGHNT; CDR2 reads YYREEE (reference sequence). The CDR3 covers 13 residues. The CDR3, as DNA: TGTGCCAGCAGCTTGAGTCTCCCCGATACGCAGTATTTT. Translated, it gives CASSLSLPDTQYF.

This clonotype was counted ten times or more. The V and J genes are TRBV28 and TRBJ2-7; possibly TRBD1 for D (6 bases). V lost 3 bases and J 2 bases, leaving 11 bases between the germline ends. Germline loops: CDR1 MDHEN, CDR2 SYDVKM. This CDR3 region has 14 residues. The CDR3 region is CASSLFQGTYEQYF. For the CDR3, the DNA is TGTGCCAGCAGTTTGTTTCAGGGGACCTACGAGCAGTACTTC. Full variable domain (remainder filled in from reference TRBV28 and TRBJ2-7): DVKVTQSSRYLVKRTGEKVFLECVQDMDHENMFWYRQDPGLGLRLIYFSYDVKMKEKGDIPEGYSVSREKKERFSLILESASTNQTSMYLCASSLFQGTYEQYFGPGTRLTVT.

The chain links TRBV18 to TRBJ1-6; no reliable D call. With 5 bases removed from V and 9 bases from J, the gap between germline ends came to 11 bases. This CDR3 contains 13 residues. CDR1 and CDR2 (germline): KGHSH, LQKENI. The CDR3 DNA follows: TGTGCCAGCTCAGAGGGCTTTCGTTCACCCCTCCACTTT. This gives the protein CASSEGFRSPLHF.

With regard to this clonotype: This may arise from a read error, as a much more abundant clone is one base away. The chain couples TRBV29-1 to TRBJ1-1, with D uncertain. Looked up from germline, CDR1 is SQVTM and CDR2 is ANQGSEA. The CDR3 consists of 13 residues. CDR3 nucleotide sequence: TGCAGCGTTGAAATCGAGGTGAACTCTGAAGCTTTCTTT. Protein: CSVEIEVNSEAFF.

The chain joins TRBV5-5 to TRBJ2-5, with no clear D. The V gene lost 2 bases and the J gene lost 1 base, with 9 bases spanning the gap. The CDR3 has 14 amino acids. CDR1 and CDR2 from the germline V gene are SGHKS and YYEKEE (reference sequence). CDR3 in DNA: TGTGCCAGCAGCTTCACGGCCAGCCAAGAGACCCAGTACTTC. It specifies CASSFTASQETQYF.

For the CDR3, the DNA is TGTGCCAGCAGTGAACTAAGTCGCACAGATACGCAGTATTTT. It yields the protein CASSELSRTDTQYF. J is TRBJ2-3 and V is TRBV2; D unresolved. V lost 2 bases to trimming and J lost 1 base, with 7 bases between them. CDR3 size: 14 residues. Germline CDR1 and CDR2: SNHLY and FYNNEI. Full variable domain (outside the CDR3, taken from reference TRBV2 and TRBJ2-3): EPEVTQTPSHQVTQMGQEVILRCVPISNHLYFYWYRQILGQKVEFLVSFYNNEISEKSEIFDDQFSVERPDGSNFTLKIRSTKLEDSAMYFCASSELSRTDTQYFGPGTRLTVL.

This rearrangement joins TRBV20-1 to TRBJ2-7; TRBD1 matches at 9 bases. In germline, CDR1 is DFQATT, CDR2 SNEGSKA (reference sequence). This CDR3 comprises 13 residues. The trim removed 6 bases at V and 7 bases at J, leaving 10 bases unmatched. The CDR3 region has the DNA TGCAGTGCCGGAGGACAGGGGAATGGGGAGCAGTACTTC. Translation: CSAGGQGNGEQYF.

V is TRBV3-1 and J is TRBJ1-1; 11 bases align to TRBD1. The CDR3 runs to 16 residues. CDR1 and CDR2 (germline): LGHDT, YNNKEL (reference sequence). V shed 3 bases and J 1 base; nucleotides not matched to a gene: 4. CDR3: CASSQGQGDENTEAFF. The DNA for the CDR3 is TGTGCCAGCAGCCAGGGACAGGGGGACGAGAACACTGAAGCTTTCTTT.